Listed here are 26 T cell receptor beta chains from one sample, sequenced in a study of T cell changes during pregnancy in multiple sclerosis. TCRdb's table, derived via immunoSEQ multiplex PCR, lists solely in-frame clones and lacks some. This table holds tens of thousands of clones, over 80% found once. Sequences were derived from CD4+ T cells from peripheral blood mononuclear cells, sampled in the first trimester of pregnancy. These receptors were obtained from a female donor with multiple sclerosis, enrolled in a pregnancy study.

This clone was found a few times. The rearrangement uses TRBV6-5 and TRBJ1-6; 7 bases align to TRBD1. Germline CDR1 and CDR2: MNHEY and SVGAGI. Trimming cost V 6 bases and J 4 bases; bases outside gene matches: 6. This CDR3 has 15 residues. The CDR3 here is CASSRPGQYNSPLHF. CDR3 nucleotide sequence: TGTGCCAGCAGCCGCCCGGGACAGTATAATTCACCCCTCCACTTT.

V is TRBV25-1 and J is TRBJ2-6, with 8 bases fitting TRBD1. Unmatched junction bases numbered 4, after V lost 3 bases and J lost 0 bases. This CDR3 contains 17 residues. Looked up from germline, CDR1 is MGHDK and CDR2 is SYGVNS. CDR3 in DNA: TGTGCCAGCAGTGACAGGGACAGGACCTCTGGGGCCAACGTCCTGACTTTC. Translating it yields CASSDRDRTSGANVLTF.

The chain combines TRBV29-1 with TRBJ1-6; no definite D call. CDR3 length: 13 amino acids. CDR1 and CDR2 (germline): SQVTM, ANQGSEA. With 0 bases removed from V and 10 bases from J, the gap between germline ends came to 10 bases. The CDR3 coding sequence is TGCAGCGTTGAAGATCTCCCGGGGTCACCCCTCCACTTT. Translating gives CSVEDLPGSPLHF.

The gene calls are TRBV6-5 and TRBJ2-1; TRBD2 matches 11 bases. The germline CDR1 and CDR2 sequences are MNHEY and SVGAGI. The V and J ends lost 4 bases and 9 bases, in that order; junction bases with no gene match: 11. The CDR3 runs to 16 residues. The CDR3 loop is CASSFQGSGGAAEQFF. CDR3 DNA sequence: TGTGCCAGCAGTTTCCAGGGTAGCGGGGGGGCGGCTGAGCAGTTCTTC.

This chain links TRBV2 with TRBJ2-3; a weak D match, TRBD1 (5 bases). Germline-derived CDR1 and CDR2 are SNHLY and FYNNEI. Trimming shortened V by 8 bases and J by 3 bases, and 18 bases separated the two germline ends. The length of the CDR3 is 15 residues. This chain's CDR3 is CASSLVLTGTDTQYF. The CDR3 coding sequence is TGTGCCAGCTCGCTGGTCCTAACAGGTACAGATACGCAGTATTTT.

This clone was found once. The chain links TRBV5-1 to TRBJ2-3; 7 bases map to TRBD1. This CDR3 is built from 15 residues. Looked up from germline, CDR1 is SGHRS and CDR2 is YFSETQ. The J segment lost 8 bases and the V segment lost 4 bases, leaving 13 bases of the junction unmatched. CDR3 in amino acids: CASSPRQGPVGTQYF. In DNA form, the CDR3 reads TGCGCCAGCAGCCCTCGACAGGGCCCCGTTGGTACGCAGTATTTT.

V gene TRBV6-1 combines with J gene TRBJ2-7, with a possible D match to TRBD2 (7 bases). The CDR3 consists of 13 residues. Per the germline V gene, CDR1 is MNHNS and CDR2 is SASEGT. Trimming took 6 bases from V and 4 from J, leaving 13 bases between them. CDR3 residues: CASSVGGVYEQYF. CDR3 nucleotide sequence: TGTGCCAGCAGCGTAGGGGGGGTGTACGAGCAGTACTTC.

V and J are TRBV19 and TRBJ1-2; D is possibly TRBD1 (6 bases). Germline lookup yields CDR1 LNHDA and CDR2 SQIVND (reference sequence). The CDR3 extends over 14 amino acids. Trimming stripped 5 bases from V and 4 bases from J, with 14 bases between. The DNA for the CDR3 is TGTGCCAGTAGTGCCAGCGACAGGTCCTATGGCTACACCTTC. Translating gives CASSASDRSYGYTF.

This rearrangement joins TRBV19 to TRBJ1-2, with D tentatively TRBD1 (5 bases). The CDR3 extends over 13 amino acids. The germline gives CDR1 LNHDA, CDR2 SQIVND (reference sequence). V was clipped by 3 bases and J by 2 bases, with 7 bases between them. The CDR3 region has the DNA TGTGCCAGTAGTATCAGGGCCAACTATGGCTACACCTTC. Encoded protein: CASSIRANYGYTF.

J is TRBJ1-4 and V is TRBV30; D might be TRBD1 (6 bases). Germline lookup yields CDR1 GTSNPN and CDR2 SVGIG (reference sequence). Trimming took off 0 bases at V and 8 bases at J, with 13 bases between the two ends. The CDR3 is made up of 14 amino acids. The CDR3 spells CAWSVIGQPEKLFF. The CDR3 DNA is TGTGCCTGGAGTGTCATAGGACAGCCAGAAAAACTGTTTTTT.

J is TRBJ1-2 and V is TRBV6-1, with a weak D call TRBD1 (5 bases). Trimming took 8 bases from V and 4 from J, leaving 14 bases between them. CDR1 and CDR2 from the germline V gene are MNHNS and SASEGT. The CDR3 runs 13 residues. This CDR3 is CASPAGPGYGYTF. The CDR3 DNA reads TGTGCCAGCCCCGCGGGGCCAGGCTATGGCTACACCTTC.

This CDR3 reads CASSFLRTDTQYF. DNA for the CDR3: TGTGCCAGCAGCTTTCTTCGCACAGATACGCAGTATTTT. The chain carries TRBV7-2 and TRBJ2-3; no firm D call. The CDR3 is made up of 13 amino acids. Trimming took 3 bases from V and 1 from J, leaving 5 bases between them. Looked up from germline, CDR1 is SGHTA and CDR2 is FQGNSA. Combining the CDR3 with reference TRBV7-2 and TRBJ2-3 gives the whole variable domain GAGVSQSPSNKVTEKGKDVELRCDPISGHTALYWYRQSLGQGLEFLIYFQGNSAPDKSGLPSDRFSAERTGGSVSTLTIQRTQQEDSAVYLCASSFLRTDTQYFGPGTRLTVL.

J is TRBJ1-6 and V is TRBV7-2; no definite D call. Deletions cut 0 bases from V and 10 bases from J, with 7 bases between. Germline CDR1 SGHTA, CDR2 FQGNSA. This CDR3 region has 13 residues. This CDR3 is CASSLAGRSPLHF. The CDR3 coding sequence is TGTGCCAGCAGCTTAGCCGGGAGATCACCCCTCCACTTT.

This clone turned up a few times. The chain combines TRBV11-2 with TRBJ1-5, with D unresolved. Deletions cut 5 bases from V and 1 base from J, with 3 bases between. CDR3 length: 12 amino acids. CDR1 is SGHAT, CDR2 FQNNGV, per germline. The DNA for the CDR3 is TGTGCCAGCAGCCTAAGCAATCAGCCCCAGCATTTT. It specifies CASSLSNQPQHF.

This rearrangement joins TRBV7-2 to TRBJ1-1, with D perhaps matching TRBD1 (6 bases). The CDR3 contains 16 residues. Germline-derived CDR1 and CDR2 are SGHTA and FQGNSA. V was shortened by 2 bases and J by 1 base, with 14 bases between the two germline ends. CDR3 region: CASSLRSPRGNTEAFF. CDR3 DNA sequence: TGTGCCAGCAGCTTAAGGTCCCCCAGGGGGAACACTGAAGCTTTCTTT.

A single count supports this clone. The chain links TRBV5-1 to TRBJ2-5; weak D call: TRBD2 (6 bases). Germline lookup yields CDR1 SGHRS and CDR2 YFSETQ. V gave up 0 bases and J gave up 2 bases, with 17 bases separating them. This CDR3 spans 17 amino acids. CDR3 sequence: CASSLGGVSVYQETQYF. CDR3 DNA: TGCGCCAGCAGCTTGGGGGGGGTATCCGTCTATCAAGAGACCCAGTACTTC.

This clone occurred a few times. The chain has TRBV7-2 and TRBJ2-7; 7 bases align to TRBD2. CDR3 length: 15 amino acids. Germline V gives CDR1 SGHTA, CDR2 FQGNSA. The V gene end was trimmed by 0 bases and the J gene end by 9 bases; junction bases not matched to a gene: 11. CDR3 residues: CASSLARGGGAAQYF. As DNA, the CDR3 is TGTGCCAGCAGCTTAGCGCGCGGCGGGGGAGCGGCGCAGTACTTC.

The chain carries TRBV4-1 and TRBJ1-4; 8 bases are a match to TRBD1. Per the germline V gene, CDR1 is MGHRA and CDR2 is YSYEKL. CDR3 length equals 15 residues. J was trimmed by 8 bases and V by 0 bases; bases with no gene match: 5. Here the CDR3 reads CASSQDGAGGEKLFF. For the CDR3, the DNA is TGCGCCAGCAGCCAAGATGGGGCAGGGGGCGAAAAACTGTTTTTT.

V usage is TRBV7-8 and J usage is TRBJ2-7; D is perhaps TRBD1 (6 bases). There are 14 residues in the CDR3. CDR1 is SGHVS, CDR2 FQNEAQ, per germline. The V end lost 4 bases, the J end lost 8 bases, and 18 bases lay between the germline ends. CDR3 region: CASSSFHRAGQQYF. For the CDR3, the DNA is TGTGCCAGCAGCTCCTTCCACAGGGCCGGGCAGCAGTACTTC.

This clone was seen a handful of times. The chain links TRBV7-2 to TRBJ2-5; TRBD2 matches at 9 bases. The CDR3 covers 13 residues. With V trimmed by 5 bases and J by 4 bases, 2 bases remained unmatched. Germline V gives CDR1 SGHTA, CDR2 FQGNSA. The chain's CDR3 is CASSVGLAETQYF. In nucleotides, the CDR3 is TGTGCCAGCAGCGTGGGACTAGCAGAGACCCAGTACTTC.

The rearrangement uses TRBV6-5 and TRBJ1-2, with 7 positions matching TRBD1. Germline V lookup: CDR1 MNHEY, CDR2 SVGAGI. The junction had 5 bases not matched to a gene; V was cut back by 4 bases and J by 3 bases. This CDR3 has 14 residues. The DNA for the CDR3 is TGTGCCAGCAGTTGGCAGGGGGTAGACTATGGCTACACCTTC. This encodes CASSWQGVDYGYTF.

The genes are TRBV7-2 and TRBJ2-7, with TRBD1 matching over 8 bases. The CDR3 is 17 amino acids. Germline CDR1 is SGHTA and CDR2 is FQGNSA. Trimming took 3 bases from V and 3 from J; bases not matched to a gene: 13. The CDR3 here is CASSFTGTGGARYEQYF. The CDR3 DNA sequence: TGTGCCAGCAGCTTCACCGGGACAGGAGGTGCCCGCTACGAGCAGTACTTC.

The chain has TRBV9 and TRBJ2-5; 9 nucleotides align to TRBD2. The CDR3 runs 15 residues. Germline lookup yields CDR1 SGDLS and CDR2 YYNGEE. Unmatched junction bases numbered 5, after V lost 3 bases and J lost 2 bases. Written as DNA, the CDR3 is TGTGCCAGCAGCGGAGGACTAGCGACGCAAGAGACCCAGTACTTC. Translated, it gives CASSGGLATQETQYF.

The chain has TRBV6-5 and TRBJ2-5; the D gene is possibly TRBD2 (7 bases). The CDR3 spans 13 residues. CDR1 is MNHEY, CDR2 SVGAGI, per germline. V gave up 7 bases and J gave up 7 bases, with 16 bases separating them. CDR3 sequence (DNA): TGTGCCAGCACCCGGGGGGCTGGCGGGACCCAGTACTTC. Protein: CASTRGAGGTQYF.

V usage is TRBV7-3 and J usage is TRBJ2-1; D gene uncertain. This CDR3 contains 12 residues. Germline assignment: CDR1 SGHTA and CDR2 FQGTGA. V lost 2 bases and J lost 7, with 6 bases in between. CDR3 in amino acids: CASSLGRNEQFF. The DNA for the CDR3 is TGTGCCAGCAGCTTAGGTAGAAATGAGCAGTTCTTC.

CDR3 region: CASSQDRTTEAFF. The CDR3 DNA sequence: TGTGCCAGTAGCCAAGACAGAACCACTGAAGCTTTCTTT. This rearrangement joins TRBV19 to TRBJ1-1; D may be TRBD1 (5 bases). Deletions cut 6 bases from V and 4 bases from J, with 12 bases between. The CDR3 covers 13 residues. CDR1 and CDR2 (germline): LNHDA, SQIVND (reference sequence).